A selection of T cell receptor beta chains follows, all from one sample in a study of cytomegalovirus exposure and HLA in healthy donors. Data came from immunoSEQ multiplex PCR; TCRdb stores just in-frame clones and leaves some out. The sample consists of around 100,000 clones, over 75% of them appearing once. Material: PBMCs. Source of these receptors: a male donor in good health and CMV-seropositive. CDR3s include the opening cysteine and the closing phenylalanine or tryptophan. A D gene is named only where the DNA matches it firmly.

D: NA
V: TRBV11-2
length: 15
J: TRBJ1-1
CDR3: CASTLLLGLNTEAFF

D: NA
V: TRBV29-1
length: 12
J: TRBJ2-5
CDR3: CSAIRGQETQYF

D: TRBD1
V: TRBV18
length: 15
J: TRBJ1-1
CDR3: CASSGAGGMNTEAFF

D: TRBD2
V: TRBV2
length: 18
J: TRBJ2-5
CDR3: CASSDLDSGRDNQETQYF

D: NA
V: TRBV15
length: 14
J: TRBJ2-3
CDR3: CATSRELRGDTQYF

D: TRBD1
V: TRBV5-4
length: 14
J: TRBJ1-2
CDR3: CASSLGNRGGGYTF

D: NA
V: TRBV5-1
length: 16
J: TRBJ2-3
CDR3: CASSWKPGLSTDTQYF

D: NA
V: TRBV11-2
length: 15
J: TRBJ2-2
CDR3: CASSQARVNTGELFF

D: NA
V: TRBV29-1
length: 14
J: TRBJ1-1
CDR3: CSVELAGMGTEAFF

D: NA
V: TRBV6-1
length: 13
J: TRBJ1-2
CDR3: CASSAQAPNGYTF

D: NA
V: TRBV27
length: 14
J: TRBJ2-7
CDR3: CASSFAGASHEQYF

D: NA
V: TRBV9
length: 14
J: TRBJ2-3
CDR3: CASSASGITDTQYF

D: NA
V: TRBV19
length: 16
J: TRBJ2-1
CDR3: CASRGAGESSYNEQFF

D: NA
V: TRBV19
length: 14
J: TRBJ2-5
CDR3: CASSIVSGVETQYF

D: NA
V: TRBV9
length: 16
J: TRBJ2-7
CDR3: CASSVGSQAVSYEQYF

D: TRBD1
V: TRBV6-1
length: 13
J: TRBJ2-2
CDR3: CASRYRGTGELFF

D: TRBD1
V: TRBV7-9
length: 15
J: TRBJ1-5
CDR3: CASSLGSGGPQPQHF

D: NA
V: TRBV9
length: 16
J: TRBJ1-2
CDR3: CASSVAAHTTNYGYTF

D: NA
V: TRBV27
length: 14
J: TRBJ1-6
CDR3: CASSFNSRNSPLHF

D: TRBD1
V: TRBV29-1
length: 15
J: TRBJ2-4
CDR3: CSVARDSRAKNIQYF

D: NA
V: TRBV27
length: 15
J: TRBJ1-4
CDR3: CASSSIQPLDEKLFF

D: NA
V: TRBV6-1
length: 15
J: TRBJ1-4
CDR3: CASSGGTGGNEKLFF

D: TRBD1
V: TRBV19
length: 15
J: TRBJ2-2
CDR3: CASSIEGAPTGELFF

D: NA
V: TRBV6-1
length: 14
J: TRBJ1-1
CDR3: CASTTRGLNTEAFF

D: NA
V: TRBV7-3
length: 12
J: TRBJ1-6
CDR3: CASSFPDSPLHF

D: NA
V: TRBV9
length: 16
J: TRBJ1-1
CDR3: CASSDTVGGARTEAFF

D: NA
V: TRBV6-1
length: 12
J: TRBJ1-4
CDR3: CASSVALEKLFF

D: TRBD1
V: TRBV7-6
length: 13
J: TRBJ2-5
CDR3: CASSLGTGRTQYF

D: TRBD1
V: TRBV14
length: 15
J: TRBJ2-3
CDR3: CASSQEGTGIDTQYF